This is a list of T cell receptor beta chains from one sample in a study of technical replicates of blood from several donors. Libraries were prepared by immunoSEQ multiplex PCR; TCRdb keeps only in-frame clonotypes and omits some of them. The data hold over 70,000 clones, with 96% observed a single time. Sequencing was carried out using T cells isolated from PBMCs. The receptors stem from a human donor in good health. CDR3s include the opening cysteine and the closing phenylalanine or tryptophan. A D gene is named only where the DNA matches it firmly. A row's size may be missing; if present it is once, few, many or a size class.

TRBJ2-2	TRBD1	TRBV7-9	.	TGTGCCAGCAGCTTACTCAGAACGGCACAGGGGTACACCGGGGAGCTGTTTTTT	CASSLLRTAQGYTGELFF
TRBJ1-5	.	TRBV27	.	TGTGCCAGCAGTTTATCTATTAGCAATCAGCCCCAGCATTTT	CASSLSISNQPQHF
TRBJ1-5	.	TRBV9	few	TGTGCCAGCAGCGTAGAAGCTGGTGGTCAGCCCCAGCATTTT	CASSVEAGGQPQHF
TRBJ2-7	.	TRBV19	.	TGTGCCAGTAGTATACAGGCAGGCAGCTACGAGCAGTACTTC	CASSIQAGSYEQYF
TRBJ1-2	.	TRBV2	.	TGTGCCAGCAGCCCCGCGGAGGACTACACCTTC	CASSPAEDYTF
TRBJ1-4	.	TRBV4-1	.	TGCGCCAGCAGCCATCAACAGGGTTACTCCTCAACTAATGAAAAACTGTTTTTT	CASSHQQGYSSTNEKLFF
TRBJ2-1	.	TRBV7-9	.	TGTGCCAGCAGCTTGACGGGAGCTTACAATGAGCAGTTCTTC	CASSLTGAYNEQFF
TRBJ2-3	TRBD2	TRBV2	.	TGTGCCAGCAGTGATGAATTAGCGGGGGGAACGATATGGACAGATACGCAGTATTTT	CASSDELAGGTIWTDTQYF
TRBJ2-2	TRBD2	TRBV19	.	TGTGCCTCCCAAGACTTAGTTCGCGGGAGCAGGACCGGGGAGCTGTTTTTT	CASQDLVRGSRTGELFF
TRBJ2-5	.	TRBV2	.	TGTGCCAGCAGTGAAAGGAGAAGTAGCCCTGGGACCCAGTACTTC	CASSERRSSPGTQYF
TRBJ2-5	.	TRBV4-2	.	TGTGCCAGCAGCCAAGAGCCAGGGCAAGAGACCCAGTACTTC	CASSQEPGQETQYF
TRBJ1-4	.	TRBV30	.	TGTGCCTGGAGTGGGACAGCTATTAATGAAAAACTGTTTTTT	CAWSGTAINEKLFF
TRBJ2-7	.	TRBV18	.	TGTGCCAGCTCACCACCCGCGACAGGAACCTACGAGCAGTACTTC	CASSPPATGTYEQYF
TRBJ1-5	.	TRBV27	.	TGTGCCAGCAGTTTATGGGGCGGAACCCCAGAGGAGCCCCAGCATTTT	CASSLWGGTPEEPQHF
TRBJ2-7	TRBD1	TRBV27	.	TGTGCCAGCAGTTTCACAGGGGATGGCGAGCAGTACTTC	CASSFTGDGEQYF
TRBJ1-1	.	TRBV7-9	.	TGTGCCAGCAGCTTAGGTCTAGGGGGTAGTAAAGCTTTCTTT	CASSLGLGGSKAFF
TRBJ1-2	.	TRBV7-2	.	TGTGCCAGCAGCTTAGCGCCAGACTATGGCTACACCTTC	CASSLAPDYGYTF
TRBJ2-7	.	TRBV4-2	.	TGTGCCAGCAGCCAAGAGGAGGAGGGGGCCCTCTACGAGCAGTACTTC	CASSQEEEGALYEQYF
TRBJ1-1	TRBD1	TRBV7-8	.	TGTGCCAGCACCTTATACACAGGGGACACTGAAGCTTTCTTT	CASTLYTGDTEAFF
TRBJ2-1	TRBD2	TRBV28	.	TGTGCCAGCAGTCCCTTAGCGGGAGGGTCCTACAATGAGCAGTTCTTC	CASSPLAGGSYNEQFF
TRBJ2-7	TRBD2	TRBV27	.	TGTGCCAGCAGTTACCAAGCGGGGTTGGCCTACGAGCAGTACTTC	CASSYQAGLAYEQYF
TRBJ2-5	TRBD1	TRBV28	.	TGTGCCAGCAGTATCCCGGACAGGAGAGGAGAGACCCAGTACTTC	CASSIPDRRGETQYF
TRBJ2-5	.	TRBV6-5	.	TGTGCCAGCAGTTCCCAGGTTTGGGTCGGAGAGACCCAGTACTTC	CASSSQVWVGETQYF
TRBJ2-4	.	TRBV7-2	.	TGTGCCAGCAGCAATAGCCTAGCCAAAAACATTCAGTACTTC	CASSNSLAKNIQYF